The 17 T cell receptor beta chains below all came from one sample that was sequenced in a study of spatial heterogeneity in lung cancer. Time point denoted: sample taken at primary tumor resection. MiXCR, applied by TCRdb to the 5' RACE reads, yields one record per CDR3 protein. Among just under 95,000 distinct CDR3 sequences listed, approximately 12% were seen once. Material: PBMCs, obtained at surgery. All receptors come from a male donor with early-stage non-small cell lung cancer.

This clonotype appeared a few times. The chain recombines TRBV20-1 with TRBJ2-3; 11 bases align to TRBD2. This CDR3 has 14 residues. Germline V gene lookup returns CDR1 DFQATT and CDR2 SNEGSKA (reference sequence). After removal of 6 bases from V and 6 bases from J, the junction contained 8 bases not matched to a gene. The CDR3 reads CSATLAGGADTQYF. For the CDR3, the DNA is TGCAGTGCAACTCTAGCGGGAGGTGCGGATACGCAGTATTTT.

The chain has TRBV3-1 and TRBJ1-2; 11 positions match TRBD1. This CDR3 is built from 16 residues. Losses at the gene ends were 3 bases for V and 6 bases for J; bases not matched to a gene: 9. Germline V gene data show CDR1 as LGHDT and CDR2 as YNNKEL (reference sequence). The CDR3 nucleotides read TGTGCCAGCAGCCACCAGGACAGGGGGCTCTGGAATGGCTACACCTTC. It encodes CASSHQDRGLWNGYTF.

The CDR3 DNA sequence: TGTGCCAGCAGTTTCCGGGACAGGCGGTACAATGAGCAGTTCTTC. Protein product: CASSFRDRRYNEQFF. V gene TRBV28 combines with J gene TRBJ2-1; the match to TRBD1 covers 8 bases. The V and J ends lost 3 bases and 4 bases, in that order; junction bases with no gene match: 5. This CDR3 region has 15 residues. Germline V gives CDR1 MDHEN, CDR2 SYDVKM.

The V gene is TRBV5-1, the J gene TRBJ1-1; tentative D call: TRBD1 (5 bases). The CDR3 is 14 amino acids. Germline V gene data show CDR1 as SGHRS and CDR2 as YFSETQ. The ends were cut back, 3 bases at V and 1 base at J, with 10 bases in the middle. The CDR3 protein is CASSYGDGNTEAFF. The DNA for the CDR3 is TGCGCCAGCAGCTATGGGGACGGGAACACTGAAGCTTTCTTT.

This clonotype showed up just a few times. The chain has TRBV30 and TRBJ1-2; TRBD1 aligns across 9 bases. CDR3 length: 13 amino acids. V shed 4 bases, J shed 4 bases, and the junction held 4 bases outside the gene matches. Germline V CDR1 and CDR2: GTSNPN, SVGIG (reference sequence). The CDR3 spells CAWKGTGLYGYTF. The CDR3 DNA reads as TGTGCCTGGAAGGGGACAGGGCTCTATGGCTACACCTTC.

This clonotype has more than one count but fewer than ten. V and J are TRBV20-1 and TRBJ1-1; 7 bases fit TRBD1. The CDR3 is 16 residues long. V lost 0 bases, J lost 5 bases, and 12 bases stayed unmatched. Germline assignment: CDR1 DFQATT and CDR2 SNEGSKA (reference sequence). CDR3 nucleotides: TGCAGTGCTAGAGATCGGAAGACAGGGAGTGGGACTGAAGCTTTCTTT. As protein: CSARDRKTGSGTEAFF.

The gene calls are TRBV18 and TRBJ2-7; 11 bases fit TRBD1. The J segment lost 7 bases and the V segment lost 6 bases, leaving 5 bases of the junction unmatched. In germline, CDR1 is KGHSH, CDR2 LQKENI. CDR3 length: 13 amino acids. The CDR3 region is CASSADRGREQYF. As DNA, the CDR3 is TGTGCCAGCTCTGCGGACAGGGGGCGGGAGCAGTACTTC.

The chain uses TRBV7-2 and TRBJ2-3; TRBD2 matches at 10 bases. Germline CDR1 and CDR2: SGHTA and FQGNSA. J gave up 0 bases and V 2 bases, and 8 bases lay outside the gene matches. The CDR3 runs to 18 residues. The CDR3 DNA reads TGTGCCAGCAGCTTAACGCCTAGCGGGGGCCACAGCACAGATACGCAGTATTTT. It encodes CASSLTPSGGHSTDTQYF.

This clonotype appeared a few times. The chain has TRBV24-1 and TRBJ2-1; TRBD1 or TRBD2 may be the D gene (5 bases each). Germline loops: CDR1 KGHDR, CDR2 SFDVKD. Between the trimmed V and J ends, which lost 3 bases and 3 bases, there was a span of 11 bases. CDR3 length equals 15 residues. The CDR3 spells CATSDPWDGYNEQFF. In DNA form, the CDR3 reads TGTGCCACCAGTGATCCCTGGGACGGCTACAATGAGCAGTTCTTC.

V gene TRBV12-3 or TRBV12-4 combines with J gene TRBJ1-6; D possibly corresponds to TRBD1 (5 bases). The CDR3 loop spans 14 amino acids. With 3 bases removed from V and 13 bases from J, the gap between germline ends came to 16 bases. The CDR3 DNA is TGTGCCAGCAGTTTCAATCGGAGGGGCCACCCCCTCCACTTT. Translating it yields CASSFNRRGHPLHF.

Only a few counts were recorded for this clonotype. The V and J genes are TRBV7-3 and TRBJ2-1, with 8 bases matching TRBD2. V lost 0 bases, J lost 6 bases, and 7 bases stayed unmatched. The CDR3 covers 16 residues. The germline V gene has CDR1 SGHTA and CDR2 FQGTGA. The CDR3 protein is CASSLTGLAGINEQFF. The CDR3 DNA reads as TGTGCCAGCAGCTTAACGGGGCTAGCGGGTATCAATGAGCAGTTCTTC.

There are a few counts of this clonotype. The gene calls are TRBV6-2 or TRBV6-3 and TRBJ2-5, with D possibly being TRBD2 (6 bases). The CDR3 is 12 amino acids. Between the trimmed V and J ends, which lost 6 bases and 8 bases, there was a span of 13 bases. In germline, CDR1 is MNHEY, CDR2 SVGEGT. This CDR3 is CASRAGRPTQYF. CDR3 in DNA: TGTGCCAGCAGGGCGGGGAGGCCCACCCAGTACTTC.

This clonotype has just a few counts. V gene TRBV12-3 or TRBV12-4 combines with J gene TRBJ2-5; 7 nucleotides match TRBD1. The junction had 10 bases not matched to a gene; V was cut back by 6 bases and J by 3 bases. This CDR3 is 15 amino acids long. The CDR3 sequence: CASSPDRSSEETQYF. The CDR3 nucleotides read TGTGCCAGCAGCCCGGACAGGTCCTCAGAAGAGACCCAGTACTTC.

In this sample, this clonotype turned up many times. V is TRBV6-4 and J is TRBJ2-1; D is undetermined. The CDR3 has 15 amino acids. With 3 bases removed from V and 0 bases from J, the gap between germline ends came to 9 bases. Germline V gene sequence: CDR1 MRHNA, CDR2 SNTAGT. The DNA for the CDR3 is TGTGCCAGCAGTGAGGAGCTATCCTCCTACAATGAGCAGTTCTTC. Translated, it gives CASSEELSSYNEQFF.

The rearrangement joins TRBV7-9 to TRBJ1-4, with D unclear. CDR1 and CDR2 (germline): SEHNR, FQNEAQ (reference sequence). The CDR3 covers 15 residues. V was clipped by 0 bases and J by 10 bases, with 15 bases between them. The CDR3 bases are TGTGCCAGCAGCTTAGCTGTGGGAGAAGGTGGAAAACTGTTTTTT. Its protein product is CASSLAVGEGGKLFF.

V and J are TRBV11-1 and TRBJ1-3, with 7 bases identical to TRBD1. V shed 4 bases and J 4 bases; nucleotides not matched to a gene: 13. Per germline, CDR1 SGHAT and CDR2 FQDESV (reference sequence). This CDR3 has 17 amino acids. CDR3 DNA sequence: TGTGCCAGCAGCTCAACGACAGGGAATTTGCGCGGAAACACCATATATTTT. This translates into CASSSTTGNLRGNTIYF.

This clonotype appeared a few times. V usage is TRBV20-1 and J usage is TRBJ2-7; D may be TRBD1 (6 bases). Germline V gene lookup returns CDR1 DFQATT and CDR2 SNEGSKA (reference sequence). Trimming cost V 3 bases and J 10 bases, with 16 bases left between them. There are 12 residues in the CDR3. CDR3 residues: CSARVPGTSQYF. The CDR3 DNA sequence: TGCAGTGCTAGGGTTCCCGGGACATCTCAGTACTTC.